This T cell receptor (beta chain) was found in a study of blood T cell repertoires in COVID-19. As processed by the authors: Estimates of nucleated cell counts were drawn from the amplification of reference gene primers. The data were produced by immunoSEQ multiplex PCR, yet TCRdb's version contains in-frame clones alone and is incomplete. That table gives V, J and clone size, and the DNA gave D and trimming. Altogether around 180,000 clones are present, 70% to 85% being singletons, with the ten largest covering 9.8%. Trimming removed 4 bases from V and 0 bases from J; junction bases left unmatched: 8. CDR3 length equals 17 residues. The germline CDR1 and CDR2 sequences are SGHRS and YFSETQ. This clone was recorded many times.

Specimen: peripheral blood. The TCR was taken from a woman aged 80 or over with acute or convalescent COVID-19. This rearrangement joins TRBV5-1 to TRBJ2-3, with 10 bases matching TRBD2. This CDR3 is CASSTRTSGYSTDTQYF. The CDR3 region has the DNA TGCGCCAGCAGCACCCGGACTAGCGGTTATAGCACAGATACGCAGTATTTT.